The present entry profiles one T cell receptor beta chain with its context. A few counts support this clonotype. Which antigen it targets is not known. The record has no base qualities; no much larger clone is one base away. This sample is drawn from a study of naive and memory T cell subsets (dated by TCRdb to the late 2010s). In the study overall: An open-source, UMI-based TCR alpha and beta sequencing pipeline was applied to sorted naive and memory peripheral blood T cell subsets. RNA was DNase-treated and reverse transcribed with TCR constant-region primers, mostly using SuperScript III. Complete agreement was observed between the functional CMV T cell responses and the IgG serology results. Paper-wide results and their limitations: In both CD4 and CD8 cells, a rise in Gini index and a fall in Shannon and inverse Simpson diversity were observed from naive through CM, EM and EMRA. Clonotypes were defined as single alpha or beta chain sequences, not paired alpha/beta receptors. Once error correction was done, more than 90% of naive TCR sequences showed up just once, which made the naive abundance distributions much steeper than those of the memory subsets. The repertoire findings for the naive and memory subsets could not be validated against a ground truth, as none was available. RNA-based TCR counts may be affected by expression changes linked to T cell activation and differentiation. A power law was followed by TCR abundance, with an exponent that differed between naive and memory subsets but was consistent across the three individuals. A few larger clonotypes were found in naive repertoires, especially CD8, and these larger clonotypes were possibly memory cells re-expressing CD45RA.

Separate amplification of TCR alpha and beta chain libraries was performed from the second PCR step onward. To determine each donor's CMV status, fresh PBMCs were stimulated overnight with CMV viral lysate, and IFNgamma production from CD4+ T cells was then assessed. CD4 T cells were positively selected with Miltenyi beads, followed by positive selection of CD8 T cells from the CD4-negative fraction. After staining for CD3, CD4, CD8, CD45RA, CD27 and a live/dead dye, cells were sorted on a BD Aria II into four subsets based on CD45RA and CD27. Blood was obtained from a few healthy volunteers, and the blood from each volunteer was fractionated into CD4 and CD8 T cells and subsequently into four differentiation subsets. About 0.11 L of peripheral blood was drawn per donor, and PBMC were isolated by Ficoll-Paque PLUS density-gradient centrifugation. Sorted cells were lysed in RLT buffer, after which RNA was extracted using a Qiagen RNeasy kit and stored at -80 degrees C.

The library was generated by UMI-ligation and nested PCR. The beta constant-region primer was an equimolar mix of two oligonucleotides covering both TRBC1 and TRBC2. T4 RNA ligase 1 ligated a single-stranded oligonucleotide carrying the SP2 primer and a 12-nucleotide UMI to the cDNA 3' end. The ligated cDNA went through four rounds of PCR with nested alpha and beta constant-region primers together with the SP2 primer. Incubation of the ligation reaction was carried out at 16 degrees C for about 20-24 hours. PCR2 was typically performed as a SYBR Green qPCR and was stopped at a predetermined threshold so that over-amplification was prevented. All purifications after the first were performed with Agencourt AMPure XP magnetic beads. Library amounts were measured by Qubit and library quality was assessed on a TapeStation, where the main peak was expected at around 650 bp. The pooled libraries were sequenced on an Illumina MiSeq using v2 2x251 paired-end kits, which usually yielded roughly 1-2.2 million reads per sample. Each sample's library went into the pool at approximately 4 nM, and 5-7% PhiX was added to help with cluster recognition. Per the source publication's procedure: Using tag matching that tolerated one base-pair mismatch, Decombinator assigned V and J genes to FASTQ reads that had been processed by Demultiplexor. UMIs were used by Collapsinator to correct both sequencing errors and frequency errors arising from PCR heterogeneity. CDR3Translator translated TCRs and extracted CDR3s from the conserved cysteine to the FGXG phenylalanine, flagging non-productive sequences. Gini, Shannon entropy and inverse Simpson indices were calculated on repertoires subsampled to equal numbers of UMI-defined TCRs. Within the linear range, a power law was fitted by maximum likelihood to the distributions of clonotype abundance. For one naive CD8 sample, the pipeline and MIGEC produced similar UMI counts, unique TCR numbers and clonal distributions. In one analysis, naive TCRs also found in any memory subset of the same donor were removed from the naive repertoire. The repertoires were searched for under 7,500 CMV-associated CDR3 sequences that had been compiled from VDJdb and a published dataset. The raw public reads went through TCRdb reprocessing: fastp at Q25, MiXCR clone calling, in-frame beta chains kept. Here each entry gathers all rows of one CDR3 protein and keeps the most common genes and DNA. The V and J calls were determined by TCRdb, not by the authors. A total of 140,000 to 150,000 distinct CDR3 sequences appear in this sample, approximately 15% of them only once. Roughly 0.14% of the sample rests with the top ten.

The source is a human donor in good health. Sequencing input: naive CD4+ T cells from blood. The sample's cell subset or site, from its label and the paper: naive T cells, CD45RA high CD27+.

The CDR3 region reads CASSDSFRGTAFF. The DNA is as follows: TGTGCCAGCAGTGACTCCTTTCGGGGGACAGCTTTCTTT. The sequence is built from TRBV6-4 and TRBJ1-1; 5 matching bases give a weak D call of TRBD1. The CDR3 sequence holds 13 residues, the cysteine and phenylalanine included. Only CDR3 DNA is held: 39 bases, read in frame from base 1. The V end loses 0 bases and the J end loses 10 bases, and a stretch of 12 bases separates them. Taken from the germline V gene, the CDR1 and CDR2 loops are MRHNA and SNTAGT.